This entry describes one TCR beta chain. CDR1 is MNHEY, CDR2 SVGAGI, per germline. V gave up 2 bases and J gave up 6 bases, with 17 bases separating them. The CDR3 has 15 residues. Profiling relied on immunoSEQ multiplex PCR, and the TCRdb table lists in-frame clones only, not all of them. In the table there are 250,000 to 350,000 clones, around 90% of which are singletons. This sample is part of a study of blood T cell repertoires in COVID-19. Study information: PBMCs, B-cell-depleted T cells, or T cells were the source of the cDNA or gDNA that made up the material.

All enrollees were about 18 to 95 years old and from fewer than 25 US areas. Allocation to cohorts depended on clinical history reported by the participants. Symptom resolution, clearance, or two negative PCRs marked the recovered donors of Cohort 3. The specimen was PBMCs or T cells enriched from blood (not recorded which). The J gene is TRBJ2-7, the V gene TRBV6-5; perhaps TRBD1 as D (6 bases). This sequence was found in a woman aged 25-40 years who had recovered from COVID-19. The CDR3 nucleotides read TGTGCCAGCAGTTACACGCCCGGGACAAAAAGCGAGCAGTACTTC. This sequence encodes CASSYTPGTKSEQYF.